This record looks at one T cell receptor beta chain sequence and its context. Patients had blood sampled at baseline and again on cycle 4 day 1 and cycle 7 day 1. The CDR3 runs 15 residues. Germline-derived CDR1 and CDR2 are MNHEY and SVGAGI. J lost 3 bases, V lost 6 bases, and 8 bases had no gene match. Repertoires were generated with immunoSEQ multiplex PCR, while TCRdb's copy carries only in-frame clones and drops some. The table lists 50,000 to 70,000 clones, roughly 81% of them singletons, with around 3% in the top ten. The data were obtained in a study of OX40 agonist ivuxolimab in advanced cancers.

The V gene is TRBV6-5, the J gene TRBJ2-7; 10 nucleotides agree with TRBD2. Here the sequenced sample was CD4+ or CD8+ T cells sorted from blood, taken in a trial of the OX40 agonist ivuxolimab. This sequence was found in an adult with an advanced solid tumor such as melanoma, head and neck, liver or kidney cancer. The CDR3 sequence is CASSTPGLALYEQYF. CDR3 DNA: TGTGCCAGCAGCACCCCGGGACTAGCGCTCTACGAGCAGTACTTC.